A selection of T cell receptor beta chains follows, all from one sample in a study of tumor-infiltrating lymphocytes in primary liver carcinoma. Each CDR3 protein gets one entry after TCRdb re-called the multiplex PCR reads with MiXCR. Of 300,000 to 400,000 distinct CDR3 sequences in the sample, about two thirds are singletons; the top ten hold 5.5% to 7%. The sample consisted of peripheral blood. These receptors originate from a man in his forties with primary liver carcinoma and hepatitis B virus infection. Both conserved end residues are part of each CDR3.

CDR3aa	v_gene	j_gene
CSASSSEPEKSNEQFF	TRBV20-1	TRBJ2-1
CASSSQGKEIQYF	TRBV11-2	TRBJ2-5
CASRLDSSGIYEQYF	TRBV19	TRBJ2-7
CDSTQRNEQFF	TRBV6-5	TRBJ2-1
CASSSRQGNTGELFF	TRBV5-1	TRBJ2-2
CASSRTGGSYGYTF	TRBV5-4	TRBJ1-2
CASSLRLVNEQYF	TRBV7-9	TRBJ2-7
CASSPLAGVRADTQYF	TRBV6-1	TRBJ2-3
CASSFPPLQGAKAEAFF	TRBV12-3/TRBV12-4	TRBJ1-1
CASSPTESSEAFF	TRBV7-9	TRBJ1-1
CASNHPRRENYGYIF	TRBV6-2/TRBV6-3	TRBJ1-2
CASSLMASPLHF	TRBV7-9	TRBJ1-6
CASSKIGHKIF	TRBV6-1	TRBJ2-5
CANSFSGNTEAFF	TRBV6-2/TRBV6-3	TRBJ1-1
CASSLENLLSGRTVTQYF	TRBV4-3	TRBJ2-3
CASGTGTGKRPLHF	TRBV28	TRBJ1-6
CASSLDGEQYF	TRBV5-5	TRBJ2-7
CASSFGTSDNNEKFF	TRBV11-2	TRBJ2-1
CTSSEVGYEQYF	TRBV6-1	TRBJ2-7
CASSRLPGQGNTEAFF	TRBV11-2	TRBJ1-1
CASSYGADTRYF	TRBV6-2/TRBV6-3	TRBJ2-3
CTSSLGGARCGYTF	TRBV12-3/TRBV12-4	TRBJ1-2
CASSIGRGARTDMQYF	TRBV5-6	TRBJ2-3
CASSPTGTPNEKLSF	TRBV11-2	TRBJ1-4
CSVPSLAGEDEQYF	TRBV29-1	TRBJ2-7
CVSSFGLANEQFF	TRBV11-2	TRBJ2-1
CPSSPAGGVGTEAFF	TRBV11-1	TRBJ1-1
CASSYDSLGVEAFF	TRBV11-2	TRBJ1-1
CASSLTGAYEQYF	TRBV5-6	TRBJ2-7
CASYSSESRERYF	TRBV6-1	TRBJ2-4
CASSQQTGGYYEQYF	TRBV4-3	TRBJ2-7
CASIKLQAMFYNELFF	TRBV6-2/TRBV6-3	TRBJ2-1
CASNSNRNSYEQYF	TRBV11-2	TRBJ2-7
CASNQDGSKGETHYF	TRBV4-3	TRBJ2-5
CANTKHTGGDTEAFF	TRBV11-3	TRBJ1-1
CASSYSSRNSYEQYF	TRBV6-5	TRBJ2-7
CASSQDGAGGAGELFF	TRBV4-1	TRBJ2-2
CASSLWGAETLYF	TRBV11-1	TRBJ2-5
CDSSYDRQGGYTF	TRBV6-5	TRBJ1-2
CNVVSGSYEQCF	TRBV29-1	TRBJ2-7
CSVTKPGTEAFF	TRBV29-1	TRBJ1-1
CASSPPGGAGELFF	TRBV28	TRBJ2-2
CTSSYSFWTSGPTYEQYF	TRBV6-2/TRBV6-3	TRBJ2-7
CASTANYGYSF	TRBV11-3	TRBJ1-2
CASSRAPQETQYF	TRBV4-1	TRBJ2-5
CASSRIGTDYEQNF	TRBV4-1	TRBJ2-7
CASSRETQSSYNSPLHF	TRBV5-1	TRBJ1-6
CASSLHSTPRSLRSYNEHFF	TRBV6-2/TRBV6-3	TRBJ2-1
CASSLDPAGIGHPQYF	TRBV11-2	TRBJ2-3
CASSPQCGVELFF	TRBV6-2/TRBV6-3	TRBJ2-2
CASSQDWTATPYEQYF	TRBV4-2	TRBJ2-7
CSVGRANTGELFF	TRBV29-1	TRBJ2-2
CASSYRDRSSYEQYF	TRBV6-2/TRBV6-3	TRBJ2-7
CASSYSRASGHYNEQFF	TRBV6-5	TRBJ2-1